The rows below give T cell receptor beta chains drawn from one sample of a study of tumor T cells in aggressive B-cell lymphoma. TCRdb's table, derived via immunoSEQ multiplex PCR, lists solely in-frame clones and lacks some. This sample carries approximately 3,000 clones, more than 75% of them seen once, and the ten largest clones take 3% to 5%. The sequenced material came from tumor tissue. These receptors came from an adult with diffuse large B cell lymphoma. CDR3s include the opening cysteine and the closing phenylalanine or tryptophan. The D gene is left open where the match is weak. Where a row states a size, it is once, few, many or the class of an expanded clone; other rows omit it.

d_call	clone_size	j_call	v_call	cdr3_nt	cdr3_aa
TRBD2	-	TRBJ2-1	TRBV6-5	TGTGCCAGCAGTTGGGGGAGCGGGGGACCCCTGGGTGAGCAGTTCTTC	CASSWGSGGPLGEQFF
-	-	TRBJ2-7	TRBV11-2	TGTGCCAGCAGCTTAGTGCCCTCGGTCGGTTACGAGCAGTACTTC	CASSLVPSVGYEQYF
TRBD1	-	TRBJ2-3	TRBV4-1	TGCGCCAGCAGCCAAAGGGGACAGTACACAGATACGCAGTATTTT	CASSQRGQYTDTQYF
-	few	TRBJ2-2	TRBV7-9	TGTGCCAGCAGCTCAACAGGGCGGCGAACCGGGGAGCTGTTTTTT	CASSSTGRRTGELFF
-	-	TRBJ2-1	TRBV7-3	TGTGCCAGCCCGTTCTACAATGAGCAGTTCTTC	CASPFYNEQFF
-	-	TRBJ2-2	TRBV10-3	TGTGCCATTCGACATTCGAACACCGGGGAGCTGTTTTTT	CAIRHSNTGELFF
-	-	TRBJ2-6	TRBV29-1	TGCAGCGTTGATCGGGAGCCAGGGGCCAACGTCCTGACTTTC	CSVDREPGANVLTF
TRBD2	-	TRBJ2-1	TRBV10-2	TGCGCCAGCAGCACCCAGTGGACTAGCGGGGGCTCCTACAATGAGCAGTTCTTC	CASSTQWTSGGSYNEQFF
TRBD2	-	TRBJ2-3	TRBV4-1	TGCGCCAGCAGCTTACTAGCGGGGGGCACAGATACGCAGTATTTT	CASSLLAGGTDTQYF
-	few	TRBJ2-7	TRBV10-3	TGTGCCATCAGTCGCAACTCTCGTAGCGAAGTTATGTACGAGCAGTACTTC	CAISRNSRSEVMYEQYF
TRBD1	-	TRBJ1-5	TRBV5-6	TGTGCCAGCAGCCCCTGGGGACAGCGCAATCAGCCCCAGCATTTT	CASSPWGQRNQPQHF
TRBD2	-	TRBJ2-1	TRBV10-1	TGCGCCAGCAGCCGGGGGGGAAATGTGAATGAGCAGTTCTTC	CASSRGGNVNEQFF
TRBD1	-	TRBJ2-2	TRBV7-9	TGTGCCAGCAGCCCGCGGACAGGGGGCATCAAGAACACCGGGGAGCTGTTTTTT	CASSPRTGGIKNTGELFF
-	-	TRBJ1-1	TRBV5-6	TGTGCCAGCAGCTTGGAATGGCAGGTGAACACTGAAGCTTTCTTT	CASSLEWQVNTEAFF
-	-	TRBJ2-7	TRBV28	TGTGCCAGCAGTTTATGGGCGCAGCGGCAGTACTTC	CASSLWAQRQYF
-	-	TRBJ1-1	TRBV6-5	TGTGCCAGCAGTGCTCAGGGCTCATACGGTGAAGCTTTCTTT	CASSAQGSYGEAFF
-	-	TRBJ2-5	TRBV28	TGTGCCTCAAAACTGAGGTTCCCAGAGACCCAGTACTTC	CASKLRFPETQYF
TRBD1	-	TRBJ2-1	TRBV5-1	TGCGCCAGCAGCTTGACCGGGACAGGTCATGAGCAGTTCTTC	CASSLTGTGHEQFF
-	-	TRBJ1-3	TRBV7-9	TGTGCCAGCAACCATGACACGAGCTCTGGAAACACCATATATTTT	CASNHDTSSGNTIYF
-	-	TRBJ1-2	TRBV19	TGTGCCAGTAAGACGGGAAAGACAAGTGGCTACACCTTC	CASKTGKTSGYTF
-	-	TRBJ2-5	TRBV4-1	TGCGCCAGCAGCCAAGGAGAACTAGCTTCTGAGACCCAGTACTTC	CASSQGELASETQYF
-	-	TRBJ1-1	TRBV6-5	TGTGCCAGCAGTCGCGGAACCACTGAAGCTTTCTTT	CASSRGTTEAFF
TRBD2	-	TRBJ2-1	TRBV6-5	TGTGCCAGCAGTCCGCTAGCGGGAGTATGGGGTGAGCAATTCTTC	CASSPLAGVWGEQFF
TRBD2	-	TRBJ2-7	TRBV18	TGTGCCAGCTCATTCTCTAGCGGGGGGGAGTACGAGCAGTACTTC	CASSFSSGGEYEQYF
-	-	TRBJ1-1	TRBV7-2	TGTGCCAGCAGCTTGTACAGGGTAAATGAAGCTTTCTTT	CASSLYRVNEAFF
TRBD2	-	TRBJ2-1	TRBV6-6	TGTGCCAGCAGTTACTCGACTAGCTATGAGCAGTTCTTC	CASSYSTSYEQFF
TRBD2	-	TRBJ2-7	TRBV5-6	TGTGCCAGCAGCTTGAGTTTAACTAGCGGGAGGGCCATGTACTTC	CASSLSLTSGRAMYF
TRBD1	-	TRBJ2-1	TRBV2	TGTGCCAGCAAGGACAGGGGCCAGTTCTTC	CASKDRGQFF
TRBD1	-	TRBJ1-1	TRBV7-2	TGTGCCAGCAGACGACAGGGATCCGAAGCTTTCTTT	CASRRQGSEAFF
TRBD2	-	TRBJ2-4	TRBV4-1	TGCGCCAGCAGCCAAGGACTAGCGGGGGTGGAAAACATTCAGTACTTC	CASSQGLAGVENIQYF
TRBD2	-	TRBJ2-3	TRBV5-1	TGCGCCAGCAGCTTGGAGGCTAGCGGCCCAGATACGCAGTATTTT	CASSLEASGPDTQYF
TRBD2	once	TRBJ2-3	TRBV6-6	TGTGCCAGCAGTCTTCTAGCGGCTAGCACAGATACGCAGTATTTT	CASSLLAASTDTQYF
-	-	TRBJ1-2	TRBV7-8	TGTGCCAGTAGCTTGGGGGGAGGTGGCTACACCTTC	CASSLGGGGYTF
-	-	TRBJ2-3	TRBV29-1	TGCAACGTTGAATCCCCCCCCTCAGATACGCAATATTTT	CNVESPPSDTQYF
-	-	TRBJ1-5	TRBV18	TGTGCCAGCTCACCGAGGGCGGTTAGCAATCAGCCCCAGCATTTT	CASSPRAVSNQPQHF
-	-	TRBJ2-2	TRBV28	TGTGCCAGCAGTTTGACCAGGCCGAACACCGGGGAGCTGTTTTTT	CASSLTRPNTGELFF
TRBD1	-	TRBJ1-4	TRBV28	TGTGCCAGCAGCAGGGACAGGGACCCCATAAAACTGTTTTTT	CASSRDRDPIKLFF
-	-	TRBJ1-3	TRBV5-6	TGTGCCAGCAGCTTGGGCGTAGCTGGAAACACCATATATTTT	CASSLGVAGNTIYF
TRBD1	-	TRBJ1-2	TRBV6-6	TGTGCCAGCAGTTACTCGACAGGGGATAGCTATGGCTACACCTTC	CASSYSTGDSYGYTF
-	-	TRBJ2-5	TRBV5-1	TGCGCCAGCAGGTTGGAAGGGGAAGTCCAAGAGACCCAGTACTTC	CASRLEGEVQETQYF
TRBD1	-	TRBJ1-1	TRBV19	TGTGCCAGTAGTATAGAGGCGACAGGGTACCCCACTGAAGCTTTCTTT	CASSIEATGYPTEAFF
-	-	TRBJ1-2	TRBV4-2	TGTGCCAGCAGCCAAGATGGGGAAGGGAGTGGCTACACCTTC	CASSQDGEGSGYTF
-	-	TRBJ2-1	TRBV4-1	TGCGCCAGCAGCCAAGAATCCCCACCAGGGCTGGGGGAGCAGTTCTTC	CASSQESPPGLGEQFF
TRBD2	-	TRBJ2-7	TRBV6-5	TGTGCCAGCAGTTACAAGCGGGGGGGCCTCGAGCAGTACTTC	CASSYKRGGLEQYF
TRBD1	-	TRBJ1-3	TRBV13	TGTGCCAGCCGGGACAGCCGCTCTGGAAACACCATATATTTT	CASRDSRSGNTIYF
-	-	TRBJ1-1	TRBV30	TGTGCCTGGAGTCCCCTCTGGGGAGTGGAAACTGAAGCTTTCTTT	CAWSPLWGVETEAFF
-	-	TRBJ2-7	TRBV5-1	TGCGCCAGCAGCTTGGTAGGGGGTCCCCCCTACGAGCAGTACTTC	CASSLVGGPPYEQYF
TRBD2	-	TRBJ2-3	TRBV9	TGTGCCAGCAGCGCGTTACTAGCGGGGTTCCAGGGGACGCAGTATTTT	CASSALLAGFQGTQYF
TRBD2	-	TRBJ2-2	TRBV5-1	TGCGCCAGCAGCTACTCGACTAGCGGAGCCGGGGAGCTGTTTTTT	CASSYSTSGAGELFF
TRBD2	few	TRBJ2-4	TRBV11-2	TGTGCCAGCAGCACCTCCGGGACTAGCCTGAACATTCAGTACTTC	CASSTSGTSLNIQYF
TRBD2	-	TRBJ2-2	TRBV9	TGTGCCAGCGGAGGACTAGCGGGAGTTTTCGGGGAGCTGTTTTTT	CASGGLAGVFGELFF